The entry below describes one TCR beta chain. Its specificity is not known. This sample's treatment: roughly 11-day PBMC culture with coronavirus spike peptide pools or control peptides (ViraFEST assay). This sample stems from a study of vaccination and CD4 T cells after COVID-19. The Oncomine TCR Beta short-read assay was applied to DNA of cultured CD4+ T cells. From the PCR reads, TCRdb called clonotypes with MiXCR, one entry per CDR3 protein. Counted here are about 12,000 distinct CDR3 sequences, about three fifths occurring once; the ten biggest clones make up about 8%. The germline V gene encodes CDR1 DFQATT and CDR2 SNEGSKA (reference sequence). Trimming took 5 bases from V and 2 from J; bases not matched to a gene: 7. The CDR3 loop spans 15 amino acids.

Sequenced input: CD4+ T cells from blood, cultured in vitro. The clonotype comes from a human donor who had recovered from COVID-19. The chain has TRBV20-1 and TRBJ2-5; TRBD2 agrees at 11 bases. The CDR3 spells CSAGTTSGIQETQYF. The DNA of the CDR3 is TGCAGTGCTGGAACGACTAGCGGGATACAAGAGACCCAGTACTTC.